This T cell receptor beta chain was identified during a study of cytomegalovirus exposure and HLA in healthy donors (dated by TCRdb to the late 2010s). For the wider study: An earlier analysis of roughly 500 of the donors reported 276 Gb of sequence data and around 100 million unique TCR beta sequences obtained from some 200 million T cells. An early release that covered approximately 600 HLA-typed donors contained around 300 gigabases of sequencing data and 65 million to 100 million unique TCR sequences. Among the approximately 430 genotyped donors, around 81% belonged to the genetic ancestry cluster associated with self-reported Caucasian donors. The aim of the study was to test whether cataloging public T cell receptors could identify signatures of past pathogen exposure. The study profiled the T cell repertoires of 550 to 700 subjects by immunosequencing and related them to cytomegalovirus serostatus. Along with the approximately 700-subject first cohort, a separate validation cohort of 120 different subjects was used. The study combined high-throughput TCR immunosequencing, statistical association of individual TCRs with disease status, and machine learning to predict cytomegalovirus infection status. A later analysis re-examined previously published TCR beta repertoires from 500 to 700 donors and added high-resolution HLA genotyping to investigate patterns of TCR occurrence. Rather than using new phenotypic data, the later analysis identified candidate immune exposures from TCR beta sequences and from how often those sequences occurred across donors. An earlier analysis of 587 of the donors used high-throughput TCR beta sequencing to judge whether each TCR beta V gene segment behaved as functional or pseudogenic. Donor age, sex, ethnicity and CMV serostatus were compiled together with the repertoire data. A later genetic analysis took genome-wide SNP genotypes for 398 of the 666 donors and used that subset as a discovery cohort. All discovery cohort repertoires had been generated using a single sequencing platform. Both class I and class II loci were covered by HLA typing, at four-digit resolution. The number of donors typed differed by locus, with roughly 629-640 for A, B, C, DRB1 and DQB1, roughly 520 for DQA1, 600 to 610 for DPA1, and approximately 470 for DPB1. Roughly 5 DR-DQ haplotypes were handled as single units for association and clustering because linkage in the cohort was strong. On average, about 200,000 unique TCR beta nucleotide sequences were sequenced per donor among a few hundred genotyped donors of the cohort, with around 19% of those sequences being non-productive. Overall study results and their limits: Specific HLA alleles were associated with around 18,000 TCR beta sequences at a false discovery rate of 0.05 in a later analysis. Presence/absence analyses assumed roughly uniform sequencing depth across donors, an assumption that may not hold. In a later genetic analysis, fewer N-insertions in productive TCRs were reported among donors in an Asian-associated ancestry cluster than the roughly 640-donor mean. In a later analysis, HLA-associated TCR beta chains were found to be more clonally expanded and to have lower generation probabilities than equally common non-associated chains. When HLA alleles, especially DR and DQ, strongly co-occurred, attributing TCR associations to individual alleles was difficult. Because counts were too low, seventeen rarely observed V segments, including chromosome 9 orphons, were left out of the earlier analysis of roughly 600 of the donors. Some IMGT-functional V segments, including TRBV6-2 and TRBV6-3, could not be distinguished by the 87-base-pair reads and were therefore excluded. Because some donors lacked HLA typing at each locus, the association tests relied only on the typed subset. In the study, 150 to 200 TCR beta chains were listed as associated with cytomegalovirus. Cytomegalovirus status was reported to be diagnosed by the classifier with high specificity and sensitivity in both the original and validation cohorts. In this cohort, only TCR beta chains were sequenced, and detectable features were limited by the absence of alpha or paired-chain data. A cluster of highly shared sequence variants was judged likely to represent a technical artifact of the sequencing pipeline. Broadly in line with IMGT annotations, most TCR beta V segments showed up in productive rearrangements about 87% or about 30% of the time in an earlier analysis of 587 of the donors. In a later analysis, most CMV-associated TCR beta chains were found to appear HLA-restricted, with HLA associations seemingly driven largely by CMV exposure. A few of the identified cytomegalovirus-associated TCR beta chains were confirmed in vitro to be specific for cytomegalovirus antigens. Across donors, most TCR sequences were observed very rarely, whereas some public TCRs were present in many individuals. It was suggested by the authors that the approach could potentially be generalized to other disease states and immunological phenotypes. In a later analysis, TCR association rates were found to vary across HLA loci, with the most associated TCRs seen for DRB1 alleles and the fewest for HLA-C alleles. In a later analysis, several top co-occurrence clusters were reported to appear linked to parvovirus B19, influenza, CMV and Epstein-Barr virus. A later genetic analysis associated a missense DCLRE1C variant with V-gene and J-gene trimming of TCR beta chains, and an independent cohort replicated the association. A further reported finding was that TCR beta sequences accurately predicted the HLA-A and HLA-B alleles for most subjects in the first cohort. The only immune exposure information available for the cohort was CMV serostatus. Linkage disequilibrium might explain the correlated functional status among segregating V segments, but an unknown experimental factor could not be excluded.

Libraries were made using the immunoSEQ multiplex PCR assay. For the multiplex PCR, a mixture combining 60 forward primers for TCR Vbeta segments and 13 reverse primers for TCR Jbeta segments was used. The CDR3 region of rearranged TCR beta genes was amplified from genomic DNA by a multiplex PCR assay. Amplified TCR beta libraries were sequenced as 87-base-pair reads on the Illumina HiSeq System. Concerning the study's data processing: A later analysis tallied about 77 million unique TCR beta chains across the 700 or so repertoires, and around 10 million of those chains were shared by two or more donors. A nearest-neighbor algorithm error-corrected the raw reads and collapsed the reads into unique sequences, merging closely related sequences to remove PCR and sequencing errors. To assign V, D and J gene segments, CDR3 sequences were aligned to IMGT reference sequences. Each retained sequence needed at least a six-nucleotide match to both a V gene segment and a J gene segment. Rearrangements were classified as productive when the CDR3 lacked stop codons and remained in frame with V and J, and all other rearrangements were classified as non-productive. Following IMGT convention, CDR3 was defined as the stretch from the second conserved V-encoded cysteine to the conserved J-encoded phenylalanine. The earlier analysis of some 600 of the donors excluded sequences that lacked an unambiguous match to a single V gene segment. In an earlier analysis of around 600 of the donors, V segments were called functional above 56.7% productive rearrangements and were called segregating when the between-donor standard deviation exceeded 5%. To diagnose cytomegalovirus status from the catalog of TCR beta chain sequences, a statistical classification framework was built. In a later analysis, TCR nucleotide sequences were compared against IMGT/GENE-DB human TR gene sequences so that V and J genes could be assigned. A later analysis assigned CDR3 sequences and most-parsimonious VDJ recombination scenarios with the TCRdist pipeline. In a later analysis, every TCR beta chain was defined by the combination of its CDR3 amino acid sequence and its V-gene family, and reads without a unique V-gene family were dropped. In a later analysis, some 600 highly shared, low-generation-probability nucleotide sequences were removed to address suspected cross-contamination and a sequencing artifact. A later analysis calculated a clonal expansion index for each public chain from normalized within-repertoire ranks of inferred template counts. A later analysis computed generation probabilities with a VDJ recombination model fitted to out-of-frame rearrangements, and checked the results against IGoR. In a later analysis, TCR-TCR, TCR-HLA and TCR-CMV co-occurrence was scored with hypergeometric tests, and a repertoire-size bias correction was applied to TCR pairs. A later analysis estimated false discovery rates by permuting HLA or CMV assignments 20 times. In a later analysis, co-occurring TCRs were grouped using DBSCAN, and TCRdist sequence similarity was added for clustering within HLA-allele-positive subsets. For co-occurrence clustering, repertoires with fewer than 30,000 or more than 120,000 public chains were excluded, along with about five repertoires with anomalous nucleotide sharing. TCRdb carries this immuneACCESS record with in-frame sequences only. Its versions omit some clonotypes, under half of them owing to an unresolved V gene in the studies checked, with the rest unexplained. The DNA was the basis for D and trimming; V, J and clone size are from that table. For this sample there are 170,000 or so clones; around 82% appear just once. The ten largest clones add up to roughly an eighth of the sample.

Via the germline V gene (reference sequence), CDR1 is DFQATT and CDR2 SNEGSKA. The CDR3 sequence holds 11 residues, the cysteine and phenylalanine included. Only the CDR3 DNA is retained, 33 bases long and in frame from the first base. The junction carries 12 bases between V and J, which are trimmed by 6 bases and 6 bases respectively. Concerning this clone: There is no known antigen for this receptor. No much larger clonotype is one base removed from it; base qualities were not supplied.

The cohort comprised 670 or so healthy bone marrow donors. At the time of sampling, all cohort members were nominally healthy, though unrecorded immune exposures were likely present. The donor tested CMV seropositive, placing the donor among the 250 to 350 seropositive members of the cohort. A peripheral blood sample was collected from each donor, and TCR beta sequencing was performed on peripheral blood mononuclear cells. Genomic DNA extraction from the blood cell samples was performed with the Qiagen DNeasy Blood Extraction Kit. The source material was PBMCs. The chain was built from TRBV20-1 and TRBJ2-7; the D region possibly corresponds to TRBD1 (5 bases align). The TCR originated in a woman between 45 and 65 years old in good health and CMV-seropositive. CDR3 sequence: CSARLGPEQYF. The sequenced DNA: TGCAGTGCCCGACTGGGGCCCGAGCAGTACTTC.